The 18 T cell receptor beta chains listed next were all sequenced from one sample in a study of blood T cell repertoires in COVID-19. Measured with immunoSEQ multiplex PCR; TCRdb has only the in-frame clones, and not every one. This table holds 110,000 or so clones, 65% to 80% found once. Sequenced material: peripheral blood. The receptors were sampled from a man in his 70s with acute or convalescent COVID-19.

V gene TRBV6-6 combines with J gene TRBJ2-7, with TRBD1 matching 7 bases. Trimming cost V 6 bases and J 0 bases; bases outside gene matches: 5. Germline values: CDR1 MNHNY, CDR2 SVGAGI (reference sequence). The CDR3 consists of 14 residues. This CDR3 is CASRGTASSYEQYF. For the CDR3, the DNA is TGTGCCAGCAGAGGGACAGCGAGCTCCTACGAGCAGTACTTC.

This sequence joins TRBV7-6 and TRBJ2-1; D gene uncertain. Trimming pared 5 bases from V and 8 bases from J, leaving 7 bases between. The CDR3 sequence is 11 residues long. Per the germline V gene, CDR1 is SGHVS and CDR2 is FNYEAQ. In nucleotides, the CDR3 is TGTGCCAGCAGCCCGAGCTATGAGCAGTTCTTC. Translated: CASSPSYEQFF. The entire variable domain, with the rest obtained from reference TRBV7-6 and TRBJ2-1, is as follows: GAGVSQSPRYKVTKRGQDVALRCDPISGHVSLYWYRQALGQGPEFLTYFNYEAQQDKSGLPNDRFSAERPEGSISTLTIQRTEQRDSAMYRCASSPSYEQFFGPGTRLTVL.

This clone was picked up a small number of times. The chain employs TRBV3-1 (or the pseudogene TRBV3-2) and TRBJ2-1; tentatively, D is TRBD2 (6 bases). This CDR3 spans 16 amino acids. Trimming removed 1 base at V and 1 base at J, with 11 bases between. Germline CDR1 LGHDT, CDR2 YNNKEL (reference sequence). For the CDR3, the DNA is TGTGCCAGCAGCCAAGCCGCGGGGACTTCCTACAATGAGCAGTTCTTC. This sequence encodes CASSQAAGTSYNEQFF.

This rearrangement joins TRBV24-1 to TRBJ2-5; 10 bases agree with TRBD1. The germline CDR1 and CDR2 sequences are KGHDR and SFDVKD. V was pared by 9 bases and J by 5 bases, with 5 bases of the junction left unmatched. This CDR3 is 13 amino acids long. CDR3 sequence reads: CATASGQGETQYF. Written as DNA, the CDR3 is TGTGCCACCGCCTCGGGACAGGGGGAGACCCAGTACTTC.

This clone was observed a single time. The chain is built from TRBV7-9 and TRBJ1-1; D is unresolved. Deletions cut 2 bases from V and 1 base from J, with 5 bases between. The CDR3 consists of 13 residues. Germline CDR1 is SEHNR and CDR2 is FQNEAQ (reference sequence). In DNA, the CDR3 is TGTGCCAGCAGCTTACCAGGGAACACTGAAGCTTTCTTT. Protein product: CASSLPGNTEAFF.

The CDR3 DNA reads TGTGCCAGCAGTGAAGCAAGGACAGGGGGGATTGGTGAAGCTTTCTTT. Translation gives CASSEARTGGIGEAFF. The chain employs TRBV2 and TRBJ1-1, with TRBD1 identical over 10 bases. V was pared by 0 bases and J by 7 bases, with 8 bases of the junction left unmatched. CDR1 is SNHLY, CDR2 FYNNEI, per germline. This CDR3 region has 16 residues.

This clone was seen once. In DNA, the CDR3 is TGTGCCAGCTCGGACACTGCCTCTGGAAACACCATATATTTT. This translates into CASSDTASGNTIYF. This rearrangement joins TRBV18 to TRBJ1-3; D may be TRBD1 (5 bases). Deletions cut 6 bases from V and 0 bases from J, with 9 bases between. The CDR3 has 14 amino acids. CDR1 is KGHSH and CDR2 is LQKENI in the germline V gene.

The DNA for the CDR3 is TGTGCCAGCAGCCCCCAGGGACTAGGGGGAAAGGAGCAGTTCTTC. It translates to CASSPQGLGGKEQFF. The chain couples TRBV7-2 to TRBJ2-1, with 8 bases lining up with TRBD2. The CDR3 is made up of 15 amino acids. The ends lost 5 bases at V and 10 bases at J; junction bases unmatched: 13. CDR1 and CDR2 from the germline V gene are SGHTA and FQGNSA.

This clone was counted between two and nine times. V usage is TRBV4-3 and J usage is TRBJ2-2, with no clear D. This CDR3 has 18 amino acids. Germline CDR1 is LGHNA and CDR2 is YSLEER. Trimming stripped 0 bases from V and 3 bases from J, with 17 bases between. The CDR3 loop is CASSQDLSERLHTGELFF. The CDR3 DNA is TGCGCCAGCAGCCAAGATCTGAGCGAGAGACTTCACACCGGGGAGCTGTTTTTT.

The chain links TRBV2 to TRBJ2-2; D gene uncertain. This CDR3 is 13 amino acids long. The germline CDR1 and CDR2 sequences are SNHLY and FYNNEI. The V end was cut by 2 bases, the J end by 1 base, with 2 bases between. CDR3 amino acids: CASSERNTGELFF. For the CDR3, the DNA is TGTGCCAGCAGTGAACGGAACACCGGGGAGCTGTTTTTT.

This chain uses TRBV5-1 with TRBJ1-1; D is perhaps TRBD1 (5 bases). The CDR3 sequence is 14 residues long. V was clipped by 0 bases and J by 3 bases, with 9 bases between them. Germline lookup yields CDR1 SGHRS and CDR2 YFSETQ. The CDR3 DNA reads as TGCGCCAGCAGCTTGGGGCCGGGGGACACTGAAGCTTTCTTT. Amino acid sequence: CASSLGPGDTEAFF.

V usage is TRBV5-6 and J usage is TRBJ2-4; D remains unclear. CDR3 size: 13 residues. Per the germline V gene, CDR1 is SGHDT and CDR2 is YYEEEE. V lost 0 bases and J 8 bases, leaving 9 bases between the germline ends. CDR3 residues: CASSLGSVDIQYF. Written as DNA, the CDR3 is TGTGCCAGCAGCTTGGGTTCGGTTGACATTCAGTACTTC.

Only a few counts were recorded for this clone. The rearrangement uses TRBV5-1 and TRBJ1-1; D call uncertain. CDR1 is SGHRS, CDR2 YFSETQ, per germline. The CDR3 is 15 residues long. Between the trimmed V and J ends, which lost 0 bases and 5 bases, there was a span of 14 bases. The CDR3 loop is CASSLESYPGTEAFF. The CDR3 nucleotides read TGCGCCAGCAGCTTGGAATCCTATCCGGGGACTGAAGCTTTCTTT.

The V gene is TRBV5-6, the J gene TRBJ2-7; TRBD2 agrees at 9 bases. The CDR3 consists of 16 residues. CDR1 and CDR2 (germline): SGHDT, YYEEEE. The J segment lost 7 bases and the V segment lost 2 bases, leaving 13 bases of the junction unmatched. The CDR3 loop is CASSFPLLAGTGEQYF. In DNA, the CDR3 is TGTGCCAGCAGCTTCCCTTTGCTAGCGGGAACAGGGGAGCAGTACTTC.

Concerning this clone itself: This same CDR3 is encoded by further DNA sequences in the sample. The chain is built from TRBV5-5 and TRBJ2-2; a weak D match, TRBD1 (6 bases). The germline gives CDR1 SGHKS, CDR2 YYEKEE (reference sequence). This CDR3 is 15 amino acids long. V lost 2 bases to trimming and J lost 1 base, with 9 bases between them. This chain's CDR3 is CASSLLQGNTGELFF. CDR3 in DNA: TGTGCCAGCAGCTTATTACAGGGGAACACCGGGGAGCTGTTTTTT.

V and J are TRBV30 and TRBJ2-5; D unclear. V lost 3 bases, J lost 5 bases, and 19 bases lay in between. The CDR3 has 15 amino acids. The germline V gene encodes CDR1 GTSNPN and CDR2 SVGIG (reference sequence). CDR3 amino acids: CAWRHFVGPEETQYF. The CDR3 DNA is TGTGCCTGGAGACATTTCGTTGGGCCTGAGGAGACCCAGTACTTC.

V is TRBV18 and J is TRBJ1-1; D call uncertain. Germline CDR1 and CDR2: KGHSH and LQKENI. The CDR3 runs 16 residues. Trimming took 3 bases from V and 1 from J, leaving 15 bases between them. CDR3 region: CASSPFFLSGNTEAFF. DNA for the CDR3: TGTGCCAGCTCACCTTTCTTTCTATCGGGGAACACTGAAGCTTTCTTT. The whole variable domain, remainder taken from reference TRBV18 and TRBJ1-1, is NAGVMQNPRHLVRRRGQEARLRCSPMKGHSHVYWYRQLPEEGLKFMVYLQKENIIDESGMPKERFSAEFPKEGPSILRIQQVVRGDSAAYFCASSPFFLSGNTEAFFGQGTRLTVV.

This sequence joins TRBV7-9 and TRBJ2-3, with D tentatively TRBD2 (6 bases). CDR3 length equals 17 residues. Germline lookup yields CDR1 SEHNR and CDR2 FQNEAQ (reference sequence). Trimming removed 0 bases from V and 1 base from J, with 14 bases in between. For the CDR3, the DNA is TGTGCCAGCAGCTTAGCGGGCGGAGGGGTTGGCACAGATACGCAGTATTTT. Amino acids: CASSLAGGGVGTDTQYF.